This T cell receptor beta chain was obtained from a study of T cell repertoires in cytomegalovirus infection. Study overall: Public TCR beta signatures provided an indication of both CMV infection and a matching HLA type.

TCRdb itself ran the reads through MiXCR, one entry per CDR3 protein. Found here are more than 200,000 distinct CDR3 sequences, approximately 9.1% of them singletons; the top ten hold roughly 15%. This clonotype was detected many times. Its specificity is unknown. Overall study findings and caveats: HLA-C-restricted CMV clonotypes gave the most frequent clonotype in two of eight donors.

The specimen was PBMCs. This receptor was taken from a human donor in good health (CMV status not recorded). Some clones in this sample may be carry-over from other donors' samples.

The CDR3 coding sequence is TGTGCCAGCAGCTTGGTCCCAGGGGTTTCTGAAGCTTTCTTT. Its translation: CASSLVPGVSEAFF. The V and J genes are TRBV7-2 and TRBJ1-1, with a possible D match to TRBD1 (6 bases). V dropped 3 bases and J dropped 6 bases, with 14 bases sitting between them. There are 14 residues in the CDR3. CDR1 is SGHTA and CDR2 is FQGNSA in the germline V gene.